These 23 T cell receptor beta chains were all obtained from the same sample, sequenced in a study of blood T cells in healthy people across ages. With a J-beta primer mix and a sample-barcoded 5' primer, a second PCR ran about 7 to 12 cycles. MiXCR was run by TCRdb on the 5' RACE reads, yielding one entry per CDR3 protein. The sample shows approximately 400,000 distinct CDR3 sequences, 45% to 65% of them seen only once. Material: blood. These receptors were collected from a man in his fifties or sixties in good health.

In its sample, this clonotype was seen once. The chain uses TRBV12-3 or TRBV12-4 and TRBJ1-1; no clear D gene. Trimming took 5 bases from V and 0 from J, leaving 7 bases between them. CDR3 length equals 13 residues. CDR3 sequence reads: CASSLKMNTEAFF. The CDR3 coding sequence is TGTGCCAGCAGTCTTAAGATGAACACTGAAGCTTTCTTT.

The genes are TRBV29-1 and TRBJ2-3; TRBD1 matches 8 bases. The length of the CDR3 is 13 residues. The germline V gene has CDR1 SQVTM and CDR2 ANQGSEA. V was pared by 7 bases and J by 0 bases, with 3 bases of the junction left unmatched. This CDR3 is CSARQGSTDTQYF. DNA of the CDR3: TGCAGCGCCCGACAGGGGAGCACAGATACGCAGTATTTT.

This clonotype was seen at least ten times. The genes are TRBV25-1 and TRBJ2-7; D might be TRBD1 (5 bases). CDR3 length equals 15 residues. Trimming removed 6 bases at V and 2 bases at J, with 17 bases between. Per germline, CDR1 MGHDK and CDR2 SYGVNS. The CDR3 DNA sequence: TGTGCCAGCAGCCCCCCCACAGGAGTGACCTACGAGCAGTACTTC. Its translation is CASSPPTGVTYEQYF.

CDR3 in amino acids: CASSRGGEGASTDTQYF. DNA for the CDR3: TGTGCCAGCAGCCGCGGGGGGGAGGGCGCTAGCACAGATACGCAGTATTTT. The chain links TRBV7-9 to TRBJ2-3; 9 bases match TRBD2. CDR3 length equals 17 residues. V lost 5 bases to trimming and J lost 0 bases; unmatched junction nucleotides: 9. Germline values: CDR1 SEHNR, CDR2 FQNEAQ (reference sequence). The complete variable domain, with remaining parts taken from reference TRBV7-9 and TRBJ2-3, reads DTGVSQNPRHKITKRGQNVTFRCDPISEHNRLYWYRQTLGQGPEFLTYFQNEAQLEKSRLLSDRFSAERPKGSFSTLEIQRTEQGDSAMYLCASSRGGEGASTDTQYFGPGTRLTVL.

The chain combines TRBV20-1 with TRBJ2-1; 13 positions match TRBD2. Germline V gives CDR1 DFQATT, CDR2 SNEGSKA (reference sequence). V was clipped by 4 bases and J by 4 bases; unmatched bases: 10. The CDR3 totals 17 residues. CDR3: CSANTVLLAGGYNEQFF. The DNA of the CDR3 is TGCAGTGCTAACACGGTGTTACTAGCGGGAGGGTACAATGAGCAGTTCTTC.

The table lists this clonotype with a few counts. The V gene is TRBV4-2, the J gene TRBJ2-7; a weak D match, TRBD1 (5 bases). Per germline, CDR1 LGHNA and CDR2 YNFKEQ. The CDR3 consists of 14 residues. V was pared by 2 bases and J by 4 bases, with 12 bases between. This chain's CDR3 is CASSQSPGNYEQYF. The CDR3 bases are TGTGCCAGCAGCCAATCCCCAGGGAATTACGAGCAGTACTTC.

The sample holds a few counts of this clonotype. The DNA of the CDR3 is TGTGCCATCAGTGCGACCGGGACAGGGGGCCGGGCCTATGGCTACACCTTC. Amino acid sequence: CAISATGTGGRAYGYTF. The chain combines TRBV10-3 with TRBJ1-2, with 12 bases lining up with TRBD1. The CDR3 runs to 17 residues. Germline V gives CDR1 ENHRY, CDR2 SYGVKD. V shed 4 bases and J 4 bases; nucleotides not matched to a gene: 10.

The CDR3 DNA follows: TGTGCCAGCAGTCCCCACAACACAGATACGCAGTATTTT. Translated, it gives CASSPHNTDTQYF. The chain recombines TRBV12-3 or TRBV12-4 with TRBJ2-3; D is undetermined. V lost 5 bases and J 2 bases, leaving 8 bases between the germline ends. This CDR3 region has 13 residues.

This clonotype was seen a few times. The chain uses TRBV27 and TRBJ2-2; no clear D gene. The CDR3 spans 13 residues. Trimming cost V 0 bases and J 5 bases, with 4 bases left between them. The germline V gene encodes CDR1 MNHEY and CDR2 SMNVEV (reference sequence). The CDR3 sequence: CASSLSPTGELFF. The CDR3 DNA reads as TGTGCCAGCAGTTTATCCCCGACCGGGGAGCTGTTTTTT.

To note about this clonotype: This clone may be a read error of a much larger clone one base away. The rearrangement uses TRBV6-2 or TRBV6-3 and TRBJ2-4; TRBD2 matches 8 bases. This CDR3 region has 14 residues. V dropped 3 bases and J dropped 13; count of bases not matched to a gene: 11. Germline V gene data show CDR1 as MNHEY and CDR2 as SVGEGT. The CDR3 reads CASSYLAGYDKQYF. Written as DNA, the CDR3 is TGTGCCAGCAGTTATTTAGCGGGATATGATAAGCAGTACTTC.

The chain uses TRBV4-1 and TRBJ2-2; 8 bases align to TRBD1. The germline gives CDR1 MGHRA, CDR2 YSYEKL. CDR3 length equals 14 residues. The ends lost 3 bases at V and 6 bases at J; junction bases unmatched: 3. The CDR3 sequence: CASSQGTGPGELFF. DNA for the CDR3: TGCGCCAGCAGCCAGGGGACAGGTCCCGGGGAGCTGTTTTTT.

The chain has TRBV5-4 and TRBJ2-5; D might be TRBD1 (5 bases). The CDR3 spans 18 residues. Germline V gene data show CDR1 as SGHNT and CDR2 as YYREEE (reference sequence). Trimming stripped 2 bases from V and 5 bases from J, with 25 bases between. In DNA, the CDR3 is TGTGCCAGCAGCTTAGGTCCCGATAGTAAGGGGCTAAGGGAGACCCAGTACTTC. Translation gives CASSLGPDSKGLRETQYF. The variable domain in full, completed from reference TRBV5-4 and TRBJ2-5, reads ETGVTQSPTHLIKTRGQQVTLRCSSQSGHNTVSWYQQALGQGPQFIFQYYREEENGRGNFPPRFSGLQFPNYSSELNVNALELDDSALYLCASSLGPDSKGLRETQYFGPGTRLLVL.

The table lists this clonotype with a few counts. V and J are TRBV20-1 and TRBJ2-1, with D tentatively TRBD2 (6 bases). The CDR3 sequence is 15 residues long. Per the germline V gene, CDR1 is DFQATT and CDR2 is SNEGSKA (reference sequence). V shed 2 bases and J shed 0 bases, with 11 bases lying between them. CDR3 bases: TGCAGTGCTAGACCGGGGGTCGGCTCCTACAATGAGCAGTTCTTC. Its protein product is CSARPGVGSYNEQFF.

The chain carries TRBV12-3 or TRBV12-4 and TRBJ2-5, with D uncertain. The V end was cut by 6 bases, the J end by 2 bases, with 7 bases between. The CDR3 has 12 residues. The CDR3 region has the DNA TGTGCCAGCAGCTGGGGTCAAGAGACCCAGTACTTC. Protein: CASSWGQETQYF.

In this sample, this clonotype turned up a few times. The genes are TRBV4-3 and TRBJ2-1; 8 bases line up with TRBD2. The CDR3 covers 19 residues. The ends lost 0 bases at V and 7 bases at J; junction bases unmatched: 17. CDR1 and CDR2 from the germline V gene are LGHNA and YSLEER. CDR3 DNA: TGCGCCAGCAGCCAAGATCTGTGGGGAGCAGGGACTAGTCAAAATGAGCAGTTCTTC. This encodes CASSQDLWGAGTSQNEQFF.

This chain connects TRBV18 to TRBJ1-5; D ambiguous. Trimming pared 5 bases from V and 0 bases from J, leaving 2 bases between. This CDR3 has 12 residues. Per the germline V gene, CDR1 is KGHSH and CDR2 is LQKENI. The CDR3 coding sequence is TGTGCCAGCTCAAATAGCAATCAGCCCCAGCATTTT. This gives the protein CASSNSNQPQHF.

This chain uses TRBV11-2 with TRBJ1-2, with TRBD1 as a possible D gene (5 bases). From germline, CDR1 is SGHAT and CDR2 FQNNGV. The CDR3 runs 16 residues. The ends were cut back, 1 base at V and 0 bases at J, with 12 bases in the middle. The CDR3 protein is CASSLGGAGSNYGYTF. The CDR3 bases are TGTGCCAGCAGCTTAGGTGGGGCAGGATCTAACTATGGCTACACCTTC.

The J gene is TRBJ2-7, the V gene TRBV20-1; D gene ambiguous. The J call could be wrong; TRBJ2-5 is a better fit for the DNA end. The length of the CDR3 is 14 residues. Germline lookup yields CDR1 DFQATT and CDR2 SNEGSKA (reference sequence). Written as DNA, the CDR3 is TGCAGTGCTAGAGAGGGTGGTTTCGGAGAGACCCAGTACTTC. Protein product: CSAREGGFGETQYF.

This clonotype was found a few times. The gene calls are TRBV4-2 and TRBJ1-1; D is undetermined. The germline V and J ends were trimmed by 1 base and 1 base, with 13 bases remaining between them. The CDR3 is 16 amino acids. Germline V lookup: CDR1 LGHNA, CDR2 YNFKEQ. CDR3 region: CASSQGGGRGNTEAFF. For the CDR3, the DNA is TGTGCCAGCAGCCAAGGGGGAGGACGTGGGAACACTGAAGCTTTCTTT.

Only one count was recorded for this clonotype. This rearrangement joins TRBV6-5 to TRBJ1-2, with TRBD1 as a possible D gene (6 bases). Trimming took off 6 bases at V and 2 bases at J, with 13 bases between the two ends. Germline assignment: CDR1 MNHEY and CDR2 SVGAGI. The CDR3 consists of 14 residues. The CDR3 sequence: CASRRRTANYGYTF. The CDR3 coding sequence is TGTGCCAGCAGACGACGGACAGCCAACTATGGCTACACCTTC.

This chain connects TRBV20-1 to TRBJ2-7, with D maybe TRBD2 (7 bases). This CDR3 is built from 16 residues. Germline CDR1 reads DFQATT; CDR2 reads SNEGSKA (reference sequence). V was cut by 0 bases and J by 0 bases, with 15 bases left in between. CDR3 residues: CSARERGRESSYEQYF. In DNA form, the CDR3 reads TGCAGTGCTAGAGAACGGGGGCGGGAGAGCTCCTACGAGCAGTACTTC.

This clonotype has just a few counts. This chain joins TRBV20-1 and TRBJ2-1, with 11 nucleotides matching TRBD2. This CDR3 is 14 amino acids long. Germline V CDR1 and CDR2: DFQATT, SNEGSKA (reference sequence). The ends lost 5 bases at V and 3 bases at J; junction bases unmatched: 3. The CDR3 sequence is CSAVAGGFYNEQFF. The CDR3 DNA reads TGCAGTGCTGTAGCGGGAGGGTTCTACAATGAGCAGTTCTTC.

This chain uses TRBV2 with TRBJ1-4; 7 bases map to TRBD1. The CDR3 extends over 14 amino acids. V lost 6 bases to trimming and J lost 7 bases; unmatched junction nucleotides: 8. Germline lookup yields CDR1 SNHLY and CDR2 FYNNEI. The CDR3: CASSQQGRGEKLFF. The CDR3 DNA follows: TGTGCCAGCAGCCAACAGGGGAGGGGTGAAAAACTGTTTTTT.